The TCR beta chain described here comes from a study of CD8 T cells in Susac syndrome. Reverse transcription of about 0.5 to 1 ug RNA used random hexamers. Each CDR3 protein gets one entry after TCRdb re-called the immunoSEQ multiplex PCR reads with MiXCR. The table shows roughly 300,000 distinct CDR3 sequences, with about 88% occurring only once. With 5 bases removed from V and 3 bases from J, the gap between germline ends came to 8 bases. Germline V gene sequence: CDR1 SEHNR, CDR2 FQNEAQ (reference sequence). The CDR3 covers 12 residues. The chain uses TRBV7-9 and TRBJ2-7; unclear D gene. The receptor was derived from a human donor with multiple sclerosis. The sequencing input was CD8+ T cells from PBMCs. The DNA for the CDR3 is TGTGCCAGCAGCAACGACGTCTACGAGCAGTACTTC. Amino acids: CASSNDVYEQYF.